The source of this TCR beta chain is a study of control samples from healthy donors and cancer patients. Sequencing was performed with immunoSEQ multiplex PCR; in TCRdb, only in-frame clones are kept and a portion is missing. The sample holds fewer than 300,000 clones, more than 65% seen once. Details on this clone: The sample carries other DNA sequences with the same CDR3.

Input material: PBMCs. This clonotype originated in a woman aged 55-69 years with lung cancer.

The chain's CDR3 is CASSLDRSYGYTF. The CDR3 DNA is TGTGCCAGCAGCCTGGACAGAAGCTATGGCTACACCTTC. The rearrangement uses TRBV5-4 and TRBJ1-2, with D tentatively TRBD1 (6 bases). The CDR3 is 13 residues long. The germline V gene encodes CDR1 SGHNT and CDR2 YYREEE (reference sequence). V was pared by 4 bases and J by 4 bases, with 11 bases between.